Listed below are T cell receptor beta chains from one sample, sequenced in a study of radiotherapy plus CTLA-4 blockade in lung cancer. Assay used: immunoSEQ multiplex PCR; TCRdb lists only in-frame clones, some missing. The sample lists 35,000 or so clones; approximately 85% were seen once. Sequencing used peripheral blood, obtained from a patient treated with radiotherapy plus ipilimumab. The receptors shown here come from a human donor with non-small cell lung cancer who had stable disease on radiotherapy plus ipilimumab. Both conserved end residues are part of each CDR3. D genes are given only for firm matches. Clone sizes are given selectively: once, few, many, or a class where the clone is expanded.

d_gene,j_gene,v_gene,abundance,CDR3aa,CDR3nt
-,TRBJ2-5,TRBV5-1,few,CASSLAGEGKTQYF,TGCGCCAGCAGCTTAGCAGGGGAGGGAAAGACCCAGTACTTC
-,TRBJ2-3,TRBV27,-,CASSLLSRTSTDTQYF,TGTGCCAGCAGTTTATTGAGTCGAACTAGCACAGATACGCAGTATTTT
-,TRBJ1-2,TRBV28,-,CARPPEQGRNYGYTF,TGTGCCAGACCCCCTGAACAGGGAAGGAACTATGGCTACACCTTC
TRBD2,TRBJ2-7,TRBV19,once,CASSILYEREIKYEQYF,TGTGCCAGTAGTATTTTGTACGAGCGGGAGATAAAGTACGAGCAGTACTTC
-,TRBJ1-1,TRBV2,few,CASSDWGMNTEAFF,TGTGCCAGCAGTGATTGGGGCATGAACACTGAAGCTTTCTTT
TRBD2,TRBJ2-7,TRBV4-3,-,CASSRGGLALLPSSYEQYF,TGCGCCAGCAGCCGGGGAGGACTAGCGCTTCTCCCAAGCTCCTACGAGCAGTACTTC
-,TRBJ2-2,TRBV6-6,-,CASRLSGELFF,TGTGCCAGCAGACTTAGCGGGGAGCTGTTTTTT
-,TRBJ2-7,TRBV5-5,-,CASSLMGQGTYEQYF,TGTGCCAGCAGCCTAATGGGGCAGGGGACCTACGAGCAGTACTTC
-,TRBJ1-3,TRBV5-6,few,CASSFSFSGNTIYF,TGTGCCAGCAGCTTCTCGTTCTCTGGAAACACCATATATTTT
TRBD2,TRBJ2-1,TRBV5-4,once,CASSLVIAGGLSINEQFF,TGTGCCAGCAGCTTGGTAATAGCGGGAGGCCTCTCTATCAATGAGCAGTTCTTC
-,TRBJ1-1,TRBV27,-,CASSWGGMNTEAFF,TGTGCCAGCAGTTGGGGGGGGATGAACACTGAAGCTTTCTTT
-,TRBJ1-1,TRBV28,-,CASSLFASSGTEAFF,TGTGCCAGCAGTTTATTTGCATCCTCCGGGACTGAAGCTTTCTTT
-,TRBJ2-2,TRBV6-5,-,CASSYLQRTGELFF,TGTGCCAGCAGTTACCTGCAGCGCACCGGGGAGCTGTTTTTT
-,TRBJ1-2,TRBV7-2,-,CASSLSPGSNYGYTF,TGTGCCAGCAGCTTAAGTCCAGGGTCTAACTATGGCTACACCTTC
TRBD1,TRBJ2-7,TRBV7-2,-,CASSSRDRGRRSEQYF,TGTGCCAGCAGCTCCCGGGACAGGGGGCGCCGGTCCGAGCAGTACTTC
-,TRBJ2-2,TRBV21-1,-,CASSKVGGRPGELFF,TGTGCCAGCAGCAAAGTGGGGGGGCGCCCCGGGGAGCTGTTTTTT
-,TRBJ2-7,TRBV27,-,CASSLSGGSDYEQYF,TGTGCCAGCAGTTTATCGGGGGGATCTGACTACGAGCAGTACTTC
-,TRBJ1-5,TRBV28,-,CASRVRSRRAYQPQHF,TGTGCCAGCAGAGTAAGGAGCCGCAGGGCGTATCAGCCCCAGCATTTT
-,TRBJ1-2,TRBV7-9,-,CASSPETGNYGYTF,TGTGCCAGCAGCCCCGAGACGGGTAACTATGGCTACACCTTC
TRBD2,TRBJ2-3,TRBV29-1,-,CSVEGAGRADTQYF,TGCAGCGTTGAAGGGGCAGGGAGGGCAGATACGCAGTATTTT
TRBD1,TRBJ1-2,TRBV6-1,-,CASSAPGQGAAGYTF,TGTGCCAGCAGTGCTCCGGGACAGGGGGCAGCAGGCTACACCTTC
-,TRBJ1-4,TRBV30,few,CAWSQAFGEKLFF,TGTGCCTGGAGTCAGGCATTCGGTGAAAAACTGTTTTTT
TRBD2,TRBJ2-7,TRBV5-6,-,CASSRRTSGSLGEQYF,TGTGCCAGCAGCCGTCGGACTAGCGGGAGTCTTGGCGAGCAGTACTTC
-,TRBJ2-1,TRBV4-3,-,CASSQILAPHNEQFF,TGCGCCAGCAGCCAAATCTTAGCGCCTCACAATGAGCAGTTCTTC
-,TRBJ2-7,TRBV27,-,CASSLSPRGPYEQYF,TGTGCCAGCAGTTTAAGTCCCAGGGGACCCTACGAGCAGTACTTC
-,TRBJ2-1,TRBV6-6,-,CASSLNEQFF,TGTGCCAGCAGTCTAAATGAGCAGTTCTTC
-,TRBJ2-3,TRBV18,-,CASSPHGGAGDTQCF,TGTGCCAGCTCACCACATGGGGGGGCTGGAGATACGCAGTGTTTT
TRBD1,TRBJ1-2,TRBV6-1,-,CASSESWAGGAYGYTF,TGTGCCAGCAGTGAAAGCTGGGCAGGGGGCGCCTATGGCTACACCTTC
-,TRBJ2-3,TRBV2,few,CASSAETTDTQYF,TGTGCCAGCAGTGCAGAAACCACAGATACGCAGTATTTT
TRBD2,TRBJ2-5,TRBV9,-,CASSVGGRAEETQYF,TGTGCCAGCAGCGTAGGCGGGAGGGCCGAAGAGACCCAGTACTTC
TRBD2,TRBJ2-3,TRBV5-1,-,CASSLVAGGSSTDTQYF,TGCGCCAGCAGCTTGGTAGCGGGAGGTTCTAGCACAGATACGCAGTATTTT
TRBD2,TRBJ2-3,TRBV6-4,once,CASSDVAGGQDTQYF,TGTGCCAGCAGTGACGTAGCGGGAGGGCAGGATACGCAGTATTTT
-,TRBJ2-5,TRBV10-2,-,CASSGGKTQETQYF,TGCGCCAGCAGTGGAGGCAAGACTCAAGAGACCCAGTACTTC
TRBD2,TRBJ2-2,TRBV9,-,CASSVVRELGKVLPSPYTGELFF,TGTGCCAGCAGCGTAGTGCGGGAGTTGGGTAAAGTTTTACCAAGCCCATACACCGGGGAGCTGTTTTTT
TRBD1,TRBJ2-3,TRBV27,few,CASRGTGYTDTQYF,TGTGCCAGCAGAGGGACAGGGTACACAGATACGCAGTATTTT
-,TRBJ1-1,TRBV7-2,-,CASSLRGNTEAFF,TGTGCCAGCAGCTTGAGAGGGAACACTGAAGCTTTCTTT
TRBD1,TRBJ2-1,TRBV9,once,CASSVAPGGAYNEQFF,TGTGCCAGCAGCGTAGCTCCAGGGGGCGCTTACAATGAGCAGTTCTTC
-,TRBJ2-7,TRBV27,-,CASSLSGDRWYEQYF,TGTGCCAGCAGTTTATCCGGCGACAGGTGGTACGAGCAGTACTTC
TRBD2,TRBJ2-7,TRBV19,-,CASSLGGSIDEQYF,TGTGCCAGCTCCCTCGGGGGGAGTATCGACGAGCAGTACTTC
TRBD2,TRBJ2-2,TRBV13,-,CASSSNWGGADTGELFF,TGTGCCAGCAGCTCAAATTGGGGAGGGGCGGACACCGGGGAGCTGTTTTTT
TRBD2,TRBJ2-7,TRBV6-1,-,CASSIQRDYEQYF,TGTGCCAGCAGTATACAGCGGGATTACGAGCAGTACTTC
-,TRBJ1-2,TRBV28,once,CASSLGRRGDGYTF,TGTGCCAGCAGTTTAGGTAGGCGAGGAGACGGCTACACCTTC
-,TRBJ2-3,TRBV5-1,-,CASSLNGGTQYF,TGCGCCAGCAGCTTGAACGGAGGTACGCAGTATTTT
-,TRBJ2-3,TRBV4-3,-,CASSQDREDTQYF,TGCGCCAGCAGCCAAGATCGAGAAGATACGCAGTATTTT
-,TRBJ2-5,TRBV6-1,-,CASSELSAAQETQYF,TGTGCCAGCAGTGAACTCAGCGCGGCCCAAGAGACCCAGTACTTC
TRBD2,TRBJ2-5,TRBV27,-,CASRRQWTSGQETQYF,TGTGCCAGCAGACGCCAATGGACTAGCGGCCAAGAGACCCAGTACTTC
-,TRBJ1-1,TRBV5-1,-,CASSLAGLDTEAFF,TGCGCCAGCAGCTTGGCAGGGCTGGACACTGAAGCTTTCTTT